This TCR beta chain was sequenced for a study of response to subunit inactivated influenza vaccine. This clonotype was observed at least ten times. Its antigen is still unknown. TCRdb re-called the RT-PCR reads through MiXCR, storing one row per CDR3 protein. The sample contains about 520,000 distinct CDR3 sequences, approximately 6.9% of which appear only once. From germline, CDR1 is SGHDN and CDR2 FVKESK. The CDR3 runs to 17 residues. The V gene lost 2 bases and the J gene lost 4 bases, with 15 bases spanning the gap. The study's findings and limits: Only a handful of new T cells, the authors suggested, are recruited with each seasonal influenza vaccination.

The TCR originated in a man aged 45-69 years who received an inactivated influenza vaccine. The rearrangement joins TRBV14 to TRBJ2-6, with D perhaps matching TRBD2 (5 bases). The specimen was PBMCs from blood, collected roughly 24 months after vaccination. This CDR3 reads CASSQIVGGAGANVLTF. The CDR3 DNA sequence: TGTGCCAGCAGCCAAATAGTAGGAGGCGCAGGGGCCAACGTCCTGACTTTC.